The present T cell receptor (beta chain) was sequenced within a study of tumor-infiltrating lymphocytes in primary liver carcinoma. As for the study in general: Each of the samples returned roughly 3.65 to 7.5 million productive TCRbeta reads (a yield similar across tissue types). Overall study results and limits: The top-250-clone fraction was significantly higher in tumors than in blood (p = 0.039). Researchers found tumor-adjacent and tumor-blood pairs overlapped less than tumor region pairs.

This clonotype was detected only a few times. Its specificity is not known. Synthesis of TCR beta cDNA was carried out from 500 ng total RNA with a constant-region primer. Nested multiplex PCR, run for three rounds with slightly modified ARM-PCR, yielded TCR beta libraries. Forward primers for TRBV1-TRBV30 and a C-beta reverse primer served the first two PCR rounds, at roughly 10 cycles each. MiXCR, run by TCRdb on the multiplex PCR reads, gives a single entry per CDR3 protein. The sample has 95,000 to 150,000 distinct CDR3 sequences, around 70% seen once. The V segment lost 4 bases and the J segment 10 bases; nucleotides outside the gene matches: 4. Germline assignment: CDR1 SGHVS and CDR2 FNYEAQ. The CDR3 extends over 14 amino acids. Both RNA and DNA were isolated together from around 20-30 mg of bulk tissue that had not been sorted.

The sequence was obtained from a woman aged 55-69 years with primary liver carcinoma and hepatitis B virus infection. Material: tumor-adjacent normal liver tissue. This chain connects TRBV7-6 to TRBJ2-1; 13 bases are shared with TRBD2. Here the CDR3 DNA reads TGTGCCAGCAGCTCGGGACTAGCGGGACTGGAGCAGTTCTTC. Its protein is CASSSGLAGLEQFF.